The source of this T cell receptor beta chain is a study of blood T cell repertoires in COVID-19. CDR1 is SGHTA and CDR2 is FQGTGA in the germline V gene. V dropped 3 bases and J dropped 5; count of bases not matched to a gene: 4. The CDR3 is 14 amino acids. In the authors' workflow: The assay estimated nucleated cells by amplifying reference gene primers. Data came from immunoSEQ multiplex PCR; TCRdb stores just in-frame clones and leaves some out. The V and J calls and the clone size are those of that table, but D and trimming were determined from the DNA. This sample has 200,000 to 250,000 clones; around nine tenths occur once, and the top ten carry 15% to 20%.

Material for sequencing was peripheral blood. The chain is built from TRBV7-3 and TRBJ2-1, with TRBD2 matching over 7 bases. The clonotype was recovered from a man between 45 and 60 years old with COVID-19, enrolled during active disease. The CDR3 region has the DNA TGTGCCAGCAGCTTGGCTAGCGGACACAATGAGCAGTTCTTC. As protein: CASSLASGHNEQFF.